This passage covers 29 T cell receptor beta chains from one sample sequenced in a study of identical twins. TCRdb re-derived calls from the 5' RACE reads in MiXCR, one entry per CDR3 protein. The sample yields 750,000 to 950,000 distinct CDR3 sequences, 10% to 15% seen once. The same specimen was also included in a second study, on yellow fever vaccine responses in identical twins.

The sequencing sample was made of PBMCs. The receptor source for this set is a woman aged 18-29 years in good health.

Comments on this clonotype: An end of the junction differs from the germline gene, which may be a read error. J is TRBJ2-1 and V is TRBV5-1, with D possibly matching TRBD2 (6 bases). Germline V gene data show CDR1 as SGHRS and CDR2 as YFSETQ. This CDR3 has 14 amino acids. CDR3 coding DNA: TGCGCCAGCAGCGCCCCTAGCGTCTACGATGAGCAGTTCTTC. Translated, it gives CASSAPSVYDEQFF.

This clonotype was seen a few times. The V gene is TRBV19, the J gene TRBJ2-1, with TRBD2 matching over 10 bases. Germline lookup yields CDR1 LNHDA and CDR2 SQIVND (reference sequence). J gave up 8 bases and V 3 bases, and 4 bases lay outside the gene matches. The CDR3 contains 14 residues. Here the CDR3 DNA reads TGTGCCAGTAGTATGGGACTAGCGTTCGATGAGCAGTTCTTC. Its protein product is CASSMGLAFDEQFF. Supplemented by reference TRBV19 and TRBJ2-1, the full variable domain reads DGGITQSPKYLFRKEGQNVTLSCEQNLNHDAMYWYRQDPGQGLRLIYYSQIVNDFQKGDIAEGYSVSREKKESFPLTVTSAQKNPTAFYLCASSMGLAFDEQFFGPGTRLTVL.

The rearrangement joins TRBV6-5 to TRBJ1-3; no firm D call. The CDR3 loop spans 16 amino acids. Trimming removed 3 bases from V and 4 bases from J, with 16 bases in between. Germline V lookup: CDR1 MNHEY, CDR2 SVGAGI. CDR3 DNA sequence: TGTGCCAGCAGTTATCAGTGGAGTTCCTCCGGAAACACCATATATTTT. This encodes CASSYQWSSSGNTIYF.

This rearrangement joins TRBV7-8 to TRBJ2-7; TRBD1 or TRBD2 may be the D gene (5 bases each). Trimming left V 1 base short and J 3 bases short, with 16 bases between. Germline-derived CDR1 and CDR2 are SGHVS and FQNEAQ. There are 16 residues in the CDR3. CDR3 in DNA: TGTGCCAGCAGCTTAGGAGGGTCAGGGCTCATCTACGAGCAGTACTTC. It translates to CASSLGGSGLIYEQYF. Using reference TRBV7-8 and TRBJ2-7 for the parts outside the CDR3, the full variable domain is GAGVSQSPRYKVAKRGQDVALRCDPISGHVSLFWYQQALGQGPEFLTYFQNEAQLDKSGLPSDRFFAERPEGSVSTLKIQRTQQEDSAVYLCASSLGGSGLIYEQYFGPGTRLTVT.

The rearrangement uses TRBV20-1 and TRBJ1-5, with 7 bases that match TRBD1. CDR3 length: 14 amino acids. J gave up 9 bases and V 1 base, and 9 bases lay outside the gene matches. Germline V gene sequence: CDR1 DFQATT, CDR2 SNEGSKA (reference sequence). The CDR3 bases are TGCAGTGCTAGAGGCGGGACAGATCAAGGGCCCCAGCATTTT. It yields the protein CSARGGTDQGPQHF.

The chain has TRBV27 and TRBJ2-6; D gene ambiguous. V dropped 3 bases and J dropped 0 bases, with 12 bases sitting between them. The CDR3 covers 17 residues. Looked up from germline, CDR1 is MNHEY and CDR2 is SMNVEV (reference sequence). CDR3 in DNA: TGTGCCAGCAGTTTGCTAGTATCCTCCTCTGGGGCCAACGTCCTGACTTTC. Translated, it gives CASSLLVSSSGANVLTF.

The chain joins TRBV12-3 or TRBV12-4 to TRBJ1-1; D is ambiguous. The V end lost 5 bases, the J end lost 6 bases, and 16 bases lay between the germline ends. The CDR3 spans 14 residues. CDR3 amino acids: CASSGPGRTSEAFF. CDR3 nucleotides: TGTGCCAGCAGTGGTCCAGGCCGGACTTCTGAAGCTTTCTTT.

This clonotype was counted at least ten times. The J gene is TRBJ2-1, the V gene TRBV11-2, with 9 bases lining up with TRBD2. Germline-derived CDR1 and CDR2 are SGHAT and FQNNGV. The junction had 3 bases not matched to a gene; V was cut back by 1 base and J by 8 bases. This CDR3 comprises 14 residues. In DNA, the CDR3 is TGTGCCAGCAGCTTAGGCGGGGGGGCGGATGAGCAGTTCTTC. It yields the protein CASSLGGGADEQFF.

The rearrangement joins TRBV20-1 to TRBJ2-5; a possible D gene is TRBD1 (5 bases). Trimming removed 0 bases from V and 2 bases from J, with 13 bases in between. The CDR3 has 15 amino acids. Germline CDR1 reads DFQATT; CDR2 reads SNEGSKA (reference sequence). The CDR3 sequence is CSAREAGWAQETQYF. In DNA, the CDR3 is TGCAGTGCTAGAGAGGCAGGGTGGGCGCAAGAGACCCAGTACTTC.

The gene calls are TRBV19 and TRBJ2-3, with 9 nucleotides matching TRBD1. The CDR3 spans 18 residues. Per the germline V gene, CDR1 is LNHDA and CDR2 is SQIVND (reference sequence). Trimming cost V 3 bases and J 0 bases; bases outside gene matches: 10. This CDR3 is CASSMLGTGFGSTDTQYF. The DNA for the CDR3 is TGTGCCAGTAGTATGCTTGGGACAGGGTTTGGTAGCACAGATACGCAGTATTTT.

This clonotype was picked up many times. This sequence joins TRBV2 and TRBJ2-1; 7 bases are a match to TRBD2. The CDR3 runs 14 residues. Germline assignment: CDR1 SNHLY and CDR2 FYNNEI. Unmatched junction bases numbered 9, after V lost 8 bases and J lost 5 bases. The DNA for the CDR3 is TGTGCCAGCTTGCCCGGGACTATAAACAATGAGCAGTTCTTC. This codes for CASLPGTINNEQFF.

This rearrangement joins TRBV6-1 to TRBJ2-3, with 12 bases lining up with TRBD2. CDR1 and CDR2 (germline): MNHNS, SASEGT. J lost 2 bases, V lost 7 bases, and 7 bases had no gene match. This CDR3 has 16 amino acids. This CDR3 reads CASIGLAGKDTDTQYF. The CDR3 DNA follows: TGTGCCAGCATCGGACTAGCGGGGAAGGACACAGATACGCAGTATTTT.

The sample holds many counts of this clonotype. V and J are TRBV12-3 or TRBV12-4 and TRBJ2-3; 8 positions agree with TRBD1. V was clipped by 7 bases and J by 4 bases; unmatched bases: 7. This CDR3 has 14 amino acids. The CDR3, as DNA: TGTGCCAGCAACCTTGCAGGGGGCCCAGATACGCAGTATTTT. It is translated as CASNLAGGPDTQYF.

The genes are TRBV7-2 and TRBJ2-5, with TRBD1 matching 7 bases. Germline assignment: CDR1 SGHTA and CDR2 FQGNSA. The length of the CDR3 is 15 residues. V lost 5 bases to trimming and J lost 3 bases; unmatched junction nucleotides: 9. Here the CDR3 reads CASSPRDSRKETQYF. The CDR3 DNA is TGTGCCAGCAGCCCCCGGGACAGTCGAAAAGAGACCCAGTACTTC. The full variable domain, in which reference TRBV7-2 and TRBJ2-5 provide the parts outside the CDR3, is GAGVSQSPSNKVTEKGKDVELRCDPISGHTALYWYRQSLGQGLEFLIYFQGNSAPDKSGLPSDRFSAERTGGSVSTLTIQRTQQEDSAVYLCASSPRDSRKETQYFGPGTRLLVL.

The genes are TRBV20-1 and TRBJ2-2, with TRBD2 as a possible D gene (6 bases). Germline-derived CDR1 and CDR2 are DFQATT and SNEGSKA (reference sequence). V shed 0 bases and J shed 6 bases, with 8 bases lying between them. The CDR3 contains 13 residues. CDR3: CSARDGGSGELFF. The CDR3 nucleotides are TGCAGTGCTAGAGATGGAGGGTCCGGGGAGCTGTTTTTT.

This rearrangement joins TRBV5-1 to TRBJ2-7; D may be TRBD1 or TRBD2 (5 bases each). The germline V gene encodes CDR1 SGHRS and CDR2 YFSETQ. V shed 4 bases and J shed 2 bases, with 10 bases lying between them. The length of the CDR3 is 13 residues. The CDR3, as DNA: TGCGCCAGCAGCCAGGGACCGACCTACGAGCAGTACTTC. This sequence encodes CASSQGPTYEQYF.

This clonotype was seen repeatedly, ten times or more. The V call is TRBV5-1, the J call TRBJ1-4, with D unclear. CDR3 size: 15 residues. V lost 0 bases and J 4 bases, leaving 10 bases between the germline ends. The germline gives CDR1 SGHRS, CDR2 YFSETQ. The DNA of the CDR3 is TGCGCCAGCAGCTTGGGTCGGACCGATAATGAAAAACTGTTTTTT. This encodes CASSLGRTDNEKLFF.

J is TRBJ2-1 and V is TRBV20-1; D ambiguous. The V end lost 0 bases, the J end lost 3 bases, and 6 bases lay between the germline ends. Germline CDR1 and CDR2: DFQATT and SNEGSKA (reference sequence). The CDR3 is 13 residues long. Here the CDR3 DNA reads TGCAGTGCTAGAGATGATAGCTACAATGAGCAGTTCTTC. Translating it yields CSARDDSYNEQFF.

This clonotype occurred a few times. This chain's CDR3 is CASSPPQTNYGYTF. The CDR3 DNA is TGTGCCAGCTCACCACCACAGACTAACTATGGCTACACCTTC. The chain couples TRBV18 to TRBJ1-2, with no clear D. Trimming took 0 bases from V and 0 from J, leaving 5 bases between them. The CDR3 extends over 14 amino acids. From germline, CDR1 is KGHSH and CDR2 LQKENI.

The chain links TRBV20-1 to TRBJ2-7; 8 nucleotides line up with TRBD1. The CDR3 consists of 16 residues. J was trimmed by 1 base and V by 3 bases; bases with no gene match: 11. Germline V gene lookup returns CDR1 DFQATT and CDR2 SNEGSKA (reference sequence). DNA of the CDR3: TGCAGTGCTAGTAACCCCGGGACAGGTATTTCCTACGAGCAGTACGTC. Translation gives CSASNPGTGISYEQYV.

Ten or more counts support this clonotype. The chain carries TRBV12-3 or TRBV12-4 and TRBJ2-7; 10 bases match TRBD1. V trimming: 6 bases; J trimming: 0 bases; junction bases outside the gene matches: 5. The CDR3 runs to 15 residues. CDR3 protein: CASSQGQGTSYEQYF. The CDR3 nucleotides read TGTGCCAGCAGCCAGGGACAGGGGACCTCCTACGAGCAGTACTTC.

Here the CDR3 DNA reads TGTGCCAGCAGTTTGGCCCCCGGTACGGCCTCACCGACCGGGGAGCTGTTTTTT. It translates to CASSLAPGTASPTGELFF. The chain links TRBV27 to TRBJ2-2; D is uncertain. The CDR3 runs to 18 residues. Trimming removed 3 bases at V and 5 bases at J, with 22 bases between. The germline V gene has CDR1 MNHEY and CDR2 SMNVEV (reference sequence).

The table lists this clonotype with a few counts. This rearrangement joins TRBV6-5 to TRBJ1-6; D gene ambiguous. The CDR3 runs to 19 residues. Germline CDR1 reads MNHEY; CDR2 reads SVGAGI. V was clipped by 0 bases and J by 1 base, with 16 bases between them. Here the CDR3 reads CASSYSPGEKWSYNSPLHF. The CDR3 DNA is TGTGCCAGCAGTTACTCGCCCGGGGAGAAGTGGTCCTATAATTCACCCCTCCACTTT.

This clonotype was recorded many times. The V call is TRBV6-5, the J call TRBJ1-4, with D possibly TRBD1 on 5 matching bases. V was pared by 2 bases and J by 5 bases, with 9 bases between. In germline, CDR1 is MNHEY, CDR2 SVGAGI. This CDR3 region has 14 residues. This chain's CDR3 is CASSYGTVNEKLFF. CDR3 sequence (DNA): TGTGCCAGCAGTTACGGGACGGTGAATGAAAAACTGTTTTTT.

This sequence joins TRBV6-5 and TRBJ2-2, with 13 positions matching TRBD2. CDR1 and CDR2 from the germline V gene are MNHEY and SVGAGI. V lost 0 bases, J lost 7 bases, and 8 bases stayed unmatched. This CDR3 is 18 amino acids long. The CDR3 loop is CASSYSPGTSGTDGELFF. The CDR3 DNA reads TGTGCCAGCAGTTACTCACCCGGGACTAGCGGGACTGACGGGGAGCTGTTTTTT.

This clonotype was counted between two and nine times. The chain uses TRBV11-2 and TRBJ2-4; the D gene is possibly TRBD1 (6 bases). V lost 1 base and J lost 5, with 12 bases in between. The CDR3 totals 15 residues. Germline V gene sequence: CDR1 SGHAT, CDR2 FQNNGV. CDR3 amino acids: CASSLVGARENIQYF. DNA of the CDR3: TGTGCCAGCAGCTTAGTGGGGGCCAGGGAAAACATTCAGTACTTC. The variable domain in full, with the rest retrieved from reference TRBV11-2 and TRBJ2-4, is EAGVAQSPRYKIIEKRQSVAFWCNPISGHATLYWYQQILGQGPKLLIQFQNNGVVDDSQLPKDRFSAERLKGVDSTLKIQPAKLEDSAVYLCASSLVGARENIQYFGAGTRLSVL.

This clonotype was picked up a small number of times. V gene TRBV5-1 combines with J gene TRBJ2-3, with TRBD2 matching 8 bases. CDR1 and CDR2 (germline): SGHRS, YFSETQ. This CDR3 is built from 12 residues. Trimming at V came to 8 bases and at J to 5 bases, leaving 4 bases not matched to a gene. The CDR3, as DNA: TGCGCCAGTACGGGGGGGCAAGATACGCAGTATTTT. Translation gives CASTGGQDTQYF.

This clonotype appeared a few times. This rearrangement joins TRBV28 to TRBJ2-3, with 10 positions matching TRBD2. V lost 1 base to trimming and J lost 1 base; unmatched junction nucleotides: 5. CDR1 is MDHEN, CDR2 SYDVKM, per germline. This CDR3 is built from 17 residues. CDR3 bases: TGTGCCAGCAGTTTATCCGCTAGCGGGGGACGCACAGATACGCAGTATTTT. It encodes CASSLSASGGRTDTQYF.

The genes are TRBV12-3 or TRBV12-4 and TRBJ1-1; weak D call: TRBD1 (6 bases). CDR3 length: 14 residues. Trimming left V 6 bases short and J 4 bases short, with 15 bases between. In DNA form, the CDR3 reads TGTGCCAGCAGGTCCGGGACAATGGGCACTGAAGCTTTCTTT. This sequence encodes CASRSGTMGTEAFF.